This T cell receptor beta chain was captured by sequencing in a study of blood T cell repertoires in COVID-19. Study summary: Samples came from the United States, Italy and Spain, spanning acute and convalescent COVID-19. The cDNA or gDNA used as material had been derived from T cells, B-cell-depleted T cells, or PBMCs.

Original methodology: Cell counts per sample came from amplifying reference gene primers. TCRdb keeps only in-frame clones here, not all; method: immunoSEQ multiplex PCR. V and J calls and clone size are given by that table; D and trimming were obtained from the DNA. The data contain tens of thousands of clones, about 86% of them singletons. Germline V gives CDR1 SGHRS, CDR2 YFSETQ. The CDR3 sequence is 12 residues long. V shed 0 bases and J shed 5 bases, with 4 bases lying between them. The chain joins TRBV5-1 to TRBJ2-3; D not certain. The sequencing input was peripheral blood. The source is a man in his 70s with acute or convalescent COVID-19. The CDR3 loop is CASSLAVDTQYF. The CDR3 DNA is TGCGCCAGCAGCTTGGCCGTAGATACGCAGTATTTT. The variable domain in full, completed from reference TRBV5-1 and TRBJ2-3, reads KAGVTQTPRYLIKTRGQQVTLSCSPISGHRSVSWYQQTPGQGLQFLFEYFSETQRNKGNFPGRFSGRQFSNSRSEMNVSTLELGDSALYLCASSLAVDTQYFGPGTRLTVL.